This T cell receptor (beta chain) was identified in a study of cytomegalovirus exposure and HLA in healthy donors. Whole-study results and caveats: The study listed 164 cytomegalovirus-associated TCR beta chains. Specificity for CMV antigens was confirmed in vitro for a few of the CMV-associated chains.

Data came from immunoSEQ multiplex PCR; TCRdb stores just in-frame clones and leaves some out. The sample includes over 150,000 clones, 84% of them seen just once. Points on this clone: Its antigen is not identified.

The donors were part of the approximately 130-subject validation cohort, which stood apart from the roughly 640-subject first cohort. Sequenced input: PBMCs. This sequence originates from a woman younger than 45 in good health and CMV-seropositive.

As DNA, the CDR3 is TGCAGCGTGAAACTTACAGGTTCCGAAGCTTTCTTT. This sequence encodes CSVKLTGSEAFF. The gene calls are TRBV29-1 and TRBJ1-1; D is perhaps TRBD1 (5 bases). The CDR3 consists of 12 residues. Trimming took 6 bases from V and 8 from J, leaving 16 bases between them. Germline CDR1 is SQVTM and CDR2 is ANQGSEA.